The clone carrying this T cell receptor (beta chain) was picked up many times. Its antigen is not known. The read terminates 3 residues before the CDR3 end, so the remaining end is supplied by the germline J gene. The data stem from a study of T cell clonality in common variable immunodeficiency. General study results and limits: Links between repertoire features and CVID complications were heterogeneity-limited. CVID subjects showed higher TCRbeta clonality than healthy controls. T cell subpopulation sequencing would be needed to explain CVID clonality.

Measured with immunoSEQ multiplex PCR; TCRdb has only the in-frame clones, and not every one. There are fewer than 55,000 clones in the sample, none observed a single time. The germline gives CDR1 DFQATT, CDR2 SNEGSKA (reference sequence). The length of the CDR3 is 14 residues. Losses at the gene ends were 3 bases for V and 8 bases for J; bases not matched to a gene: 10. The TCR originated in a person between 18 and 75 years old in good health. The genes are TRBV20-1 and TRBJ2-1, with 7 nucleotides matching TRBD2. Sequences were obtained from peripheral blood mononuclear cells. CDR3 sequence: CSASRPAGSHEQFF. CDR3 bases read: TGCAGTGCTAGTAGGCCAGCGGGGTCCCATGAG.